Included here is one T cell receptor (beta chain) sequence, with context. Its specificity is not known. The data derive from a study of monozygotic twins with cystic fibrosis. V gave up 5 bases and J gave up 6 bases; unmatched junction bases: 19. The CDR3 consists of 19 residues. Germline loops: CDR1 MNHEY, CDR2 SMNVEV (reference sequence). TCRdb's table, derived via immunoSEQ multiplex PCR, lists solely in-frame clones and lacks some. The sample holds about 24,000 clones, around 90% seen once. Findings and limits, study-wide: Unrelated CF individuals shared fewer identical clonotypes than monozygotic CF twins. Low clonality (median around 0.0095) suggested a mostly naive repertoire.

The chain employs TRBV27 and TRBJ1-4; 9 positions match TRBD1. Sequencing was done on a sample of blood. This sequence originates from a girl aged 2 to 9 with cystic fibrosis. CDR3 nucleotides: TGTGCCAGCAGTCCCCTCTGGGGACAGGGATTCCGTCCTGATGAAAAACTGTTTTTT. It is translated as CASSPLWGQGFRPDEKLFF.